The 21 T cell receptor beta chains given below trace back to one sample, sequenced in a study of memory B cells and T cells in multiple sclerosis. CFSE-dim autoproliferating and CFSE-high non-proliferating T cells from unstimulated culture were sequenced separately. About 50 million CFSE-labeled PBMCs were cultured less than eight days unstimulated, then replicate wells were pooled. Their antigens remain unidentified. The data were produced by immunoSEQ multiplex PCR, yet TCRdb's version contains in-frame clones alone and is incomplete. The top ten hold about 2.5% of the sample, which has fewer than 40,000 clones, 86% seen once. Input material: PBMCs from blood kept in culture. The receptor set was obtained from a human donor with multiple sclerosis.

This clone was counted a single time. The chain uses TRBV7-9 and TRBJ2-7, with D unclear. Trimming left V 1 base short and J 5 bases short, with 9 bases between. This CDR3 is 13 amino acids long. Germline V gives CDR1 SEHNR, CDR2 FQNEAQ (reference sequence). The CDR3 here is CASSLGFRNEQYF. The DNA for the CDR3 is TGTGCCAGCAGCTTAGGATTTAGAAACGAGCAGTACTTC. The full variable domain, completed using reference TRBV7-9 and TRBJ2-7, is DTGVSQNPRHKITKRGQNVTFRCDPISEHNRLYWYRQTLGQGPEFLTYFQNEAQLEKSRLLSDRFSAERPKGSFSTLEIQRTEQGDSAMYLCASSLGFRNEQYFGPGTRLTVT.

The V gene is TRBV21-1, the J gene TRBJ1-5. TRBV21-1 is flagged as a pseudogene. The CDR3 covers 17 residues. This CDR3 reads CASSKGLLHWHHQPQHF. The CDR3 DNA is TGTGCCAGCAGTAAAGGCTTGCTACATTGGCATCATCAGCCCCAGCATTTT.

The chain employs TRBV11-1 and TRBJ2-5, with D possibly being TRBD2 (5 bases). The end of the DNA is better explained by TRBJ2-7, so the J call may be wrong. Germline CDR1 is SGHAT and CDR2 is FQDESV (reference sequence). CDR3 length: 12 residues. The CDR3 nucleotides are TGTGCCAGCAGCCCGACTACTTACGAGCAGTACTTC. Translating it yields CASSPTTYEQYF.

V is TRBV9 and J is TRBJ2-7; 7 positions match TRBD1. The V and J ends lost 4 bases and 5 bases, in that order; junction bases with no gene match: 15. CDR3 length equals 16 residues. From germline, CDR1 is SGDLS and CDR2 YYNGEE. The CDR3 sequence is CASSPRYSLGGHEQYF. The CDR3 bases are TGTGCCAGCAGCCCACGTTATTCACTAGGGGGCCACGAGCAGTACTTC.

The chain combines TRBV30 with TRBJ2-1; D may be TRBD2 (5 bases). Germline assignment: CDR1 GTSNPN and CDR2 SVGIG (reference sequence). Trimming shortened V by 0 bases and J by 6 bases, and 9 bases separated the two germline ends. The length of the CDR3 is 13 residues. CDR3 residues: CAWSVLLANEQFF. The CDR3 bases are TGTGCCTGGAGTGTATTGCTAGCCAATGAGCAGTTCTTC.

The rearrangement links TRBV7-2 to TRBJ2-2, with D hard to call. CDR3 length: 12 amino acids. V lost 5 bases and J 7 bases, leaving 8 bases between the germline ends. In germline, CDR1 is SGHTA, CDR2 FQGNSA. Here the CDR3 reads CASSHPIGELFF. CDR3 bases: TGTGCCAGCAGCCACCCCATCGGGGAGCTGTTTTTT.

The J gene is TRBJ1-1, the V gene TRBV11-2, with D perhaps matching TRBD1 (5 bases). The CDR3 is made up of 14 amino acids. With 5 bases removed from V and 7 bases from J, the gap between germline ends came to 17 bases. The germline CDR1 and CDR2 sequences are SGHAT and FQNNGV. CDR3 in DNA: TGTGCCAGCAGCACTCTGAGGGGCGGCCTTGAAGCTTTCTTT. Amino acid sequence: CASSTLRGGLEAFF.

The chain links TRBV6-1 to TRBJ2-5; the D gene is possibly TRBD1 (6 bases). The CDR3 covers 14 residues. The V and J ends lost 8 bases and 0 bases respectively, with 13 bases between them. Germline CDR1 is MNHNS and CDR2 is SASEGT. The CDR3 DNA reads TGTGCCAGCCCGGCAGGACAGTACCAAGAGACCCAGTACTTC. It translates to CASPAGQYQETQYF.

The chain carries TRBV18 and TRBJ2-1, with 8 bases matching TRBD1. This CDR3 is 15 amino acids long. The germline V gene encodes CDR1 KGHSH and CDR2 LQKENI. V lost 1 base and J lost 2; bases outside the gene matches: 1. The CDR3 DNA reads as TGTGCCAGCTCACCACAACAGGGGGCCTACAATGAGCAGTTCTTC. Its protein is CASSPQQGAYNEQFF. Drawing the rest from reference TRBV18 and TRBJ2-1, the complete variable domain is NAGVMQNPRHLVRRRGQEARLRCSPMKGHSHVYWYRQLPEEGLKFMVYLQKENIIDESGMPKERFSAEFPKEGPSILRIQQVVRGDSAAYFCASSPQQGAYNEQFFGPGTRLTVL.

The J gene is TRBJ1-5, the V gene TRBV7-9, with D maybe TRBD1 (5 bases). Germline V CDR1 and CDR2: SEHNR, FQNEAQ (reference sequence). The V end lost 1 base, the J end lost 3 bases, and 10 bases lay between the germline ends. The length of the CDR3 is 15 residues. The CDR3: CASSLDGAPNQPQHF. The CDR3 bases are TGTGCCAGCAGCTTAGATGGGGCCCCCAATCAGCCCCAGCATTTT.

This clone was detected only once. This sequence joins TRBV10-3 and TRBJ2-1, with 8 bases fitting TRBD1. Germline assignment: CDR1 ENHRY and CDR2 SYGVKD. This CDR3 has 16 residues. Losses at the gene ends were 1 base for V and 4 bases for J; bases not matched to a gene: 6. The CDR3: CAISEFSGGPYNEQFF. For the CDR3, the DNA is TGTGCCATCAGTGAGTTCTCAGGGGGCCCTTACAATGAGCAGTTCTTC.

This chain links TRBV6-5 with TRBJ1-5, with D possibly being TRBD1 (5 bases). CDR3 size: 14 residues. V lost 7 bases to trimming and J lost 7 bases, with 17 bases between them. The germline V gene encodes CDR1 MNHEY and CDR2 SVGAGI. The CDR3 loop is CASIGAGSEQPQHF. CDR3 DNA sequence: TGTGCCAGCATCGGGGCAGGGTCGGAACAGCCCCAGCATTTT.

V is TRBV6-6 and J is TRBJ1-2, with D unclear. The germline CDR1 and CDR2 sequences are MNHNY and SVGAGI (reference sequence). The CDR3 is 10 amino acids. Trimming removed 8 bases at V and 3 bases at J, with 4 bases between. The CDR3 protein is CASLDYGYTF. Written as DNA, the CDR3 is TGTGCCAGCCTGGACTATGGCTACACCTTC.

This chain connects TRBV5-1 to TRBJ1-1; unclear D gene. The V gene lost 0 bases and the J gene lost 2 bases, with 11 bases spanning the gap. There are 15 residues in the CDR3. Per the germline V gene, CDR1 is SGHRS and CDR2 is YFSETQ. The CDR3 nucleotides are TGCGCCAGCAGCTTGGAAGGTAGGCCCAACACTGAAGCTTTCTTT. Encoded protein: CASSLEGRPNTEAFF.

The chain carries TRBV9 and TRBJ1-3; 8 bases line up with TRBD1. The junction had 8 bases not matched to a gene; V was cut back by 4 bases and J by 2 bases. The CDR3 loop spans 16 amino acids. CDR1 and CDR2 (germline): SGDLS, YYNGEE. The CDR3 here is CASSSDFRGPGNTIYF. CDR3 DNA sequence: TGTGCCAGCAGCTCTGACTTCAGGGGGCCTGGAAACACCATATATTTT.

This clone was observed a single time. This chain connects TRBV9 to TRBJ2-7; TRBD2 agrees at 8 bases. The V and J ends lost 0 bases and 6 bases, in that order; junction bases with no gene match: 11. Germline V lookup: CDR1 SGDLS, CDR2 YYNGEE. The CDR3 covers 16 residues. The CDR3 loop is CASSVVATSAVSEQYF. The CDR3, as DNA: TGTGCCAGCAGCGTAGTCGCGACTAGCGCGGTCTCCGAGCAGTACTTC.

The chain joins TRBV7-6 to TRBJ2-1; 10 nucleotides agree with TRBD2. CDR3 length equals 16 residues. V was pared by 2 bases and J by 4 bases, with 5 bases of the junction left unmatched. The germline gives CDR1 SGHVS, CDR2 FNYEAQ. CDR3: CASSLSLAGVYNEQFF. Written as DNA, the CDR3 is TGTGCCAGCAGCTTAAGTCTAGCGGGAGTTTACAATGAGCAGTTCTTC.

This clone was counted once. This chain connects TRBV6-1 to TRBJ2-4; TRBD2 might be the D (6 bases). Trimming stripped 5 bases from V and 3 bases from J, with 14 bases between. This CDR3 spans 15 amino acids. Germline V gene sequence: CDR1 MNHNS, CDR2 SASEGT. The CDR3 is CASSSGGTDKNIQYF. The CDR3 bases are TGTGCCAGCAGTTCAGGCGGGACCGACAAAAACATTCAGTACTTC.

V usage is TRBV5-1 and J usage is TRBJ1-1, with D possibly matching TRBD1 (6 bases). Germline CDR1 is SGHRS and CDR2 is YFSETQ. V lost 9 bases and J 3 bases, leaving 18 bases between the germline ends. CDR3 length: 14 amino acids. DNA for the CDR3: TGCGCCACCCGGGTAGGGGGTCCGGACACTGAAGCTTTCTTT. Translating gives CATRVGGPDTEAFF. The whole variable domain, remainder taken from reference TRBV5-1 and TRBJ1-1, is KAGVTQTPRYLIKTRGQQVTLSCSPISGHRSVSWYQQTPGQGLQFLFEYFSETQRNKGNFPGRFSGRQFSNSRSEMNVSTLELGDSALYLCATRVGGPDTEAFFGQGTRLTVV.

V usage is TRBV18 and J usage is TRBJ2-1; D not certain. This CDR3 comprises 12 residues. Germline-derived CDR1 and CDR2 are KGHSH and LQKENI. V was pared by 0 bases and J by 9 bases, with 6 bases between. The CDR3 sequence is CASSPPETEQFF. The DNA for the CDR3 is TGTGCCAGCTCACCACCGGAAACTGAGCAGTTCTTC.

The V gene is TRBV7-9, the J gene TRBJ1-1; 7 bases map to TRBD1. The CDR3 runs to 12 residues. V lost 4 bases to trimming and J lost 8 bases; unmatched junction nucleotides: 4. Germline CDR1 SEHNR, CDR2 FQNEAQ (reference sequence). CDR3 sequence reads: CASSWGTAEAFF. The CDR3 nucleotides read TGTGCCAGCAGCTGGGGGACAGCAGAAGCTTTCTTT.